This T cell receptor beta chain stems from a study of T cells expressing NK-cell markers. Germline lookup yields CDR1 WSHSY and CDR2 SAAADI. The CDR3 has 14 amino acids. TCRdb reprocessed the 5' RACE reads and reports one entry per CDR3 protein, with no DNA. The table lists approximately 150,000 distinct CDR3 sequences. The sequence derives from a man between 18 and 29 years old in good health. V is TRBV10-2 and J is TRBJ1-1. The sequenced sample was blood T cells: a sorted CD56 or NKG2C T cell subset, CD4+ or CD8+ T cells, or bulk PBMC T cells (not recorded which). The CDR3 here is CASSESRLNTEAFF.